The rows below give T cell receptor beta chains drawn from one sample of a study of T-cell reconstitution after alpha-beta-depleted transplantation in children. TCRdb reprocessed the PCR reads via MiXCR and lists one record per CDR3 protein. The table includes around 370,000 distinct CDR3 sequences, about 9.4% detected once. The source was PBMCs from the stem cell graft donor, collected from the stem cell graft. Every receptor here comes from a human donor who donated a stem cell graft to a child with acute lymphoblastic leukemia. Both conserved end residues are part of each CDR3. The D gene is left open where the match is weak. Expanded clones are given a class, and other clones once, few, many or no size at all.

J: TRBJ2-3; length: 16; size: NA; V: TRBV10-3; D: TRBD2; DNA: TGTGCCATCGGAGGGACTAGCGGGAGGTTTACAGATACGCAGTATTTT; CDR3: CAIGGTSGRFTDTQYF
J: TRBJ2-2; length: 15; size: NA; V: TRBV6-4; D: NA; DNA: TGTGCCAGCAGTGTTAACCCTTGGGACACCGGGGAGCTGTTTTTT; CDR3: CASSVNPWDTGELFF
J: TRBJ1-5; length: 17; size: few; V: TRBV24-1; D: TRBD1; DNA: TGTGCCACCAGTGACCTCCCTGACAGGGGGCCTTTTCAGCCCCAGCATTTT; CDR3: CATSDLPDRGPFQPQHF
J: TRBJ2-7; length: 16; size: NA; V: TRBV11-1; D: TRBD1; DNA: TGTGCCAGCAGCTTTGGCCCGGGACAGAGCTCCTACGAGCAGTACTTC; CDR3: CASSFGPGQSSYEQYF
J: TRBJ2-3; length: 15; size: NA; V: TRBV5-1; D: NA; DNA: TGCGCCAGCAGCTTGATGGGGGGCGGAACAGATACGCAGTATTTT; CDR3: CASSLMGGGTDTQYF
J: TRBJ2-1; length: 16; size: few; V: TRBV5-6; D: TRBD2; DNA: TGTGCCAGCAGCTTGGTGCCTAGCGGGAGGGGCAATGAGCAGTTCTTC; CDR3: CASSLVPSGRGNEQFF
J: TRBJ2-7; length: 14; size: NA; V: TRBV11-2; D: NA; DNA: TGTGCCAGCAGCCTAAACCCGGGACTCTACGAGCAGTACTTC; CDR3: CASSLNPGLYEQYF
J: TRBJ1-6; length: 14; size: few; V: TRBV27; D: NA; DNA: TGTGCCAGCAGCCGGTCGGGATCGAATTCACCCCTCCACTTT; CDR3: CASSRSGSNSPLHF
J: TRBJ2-1; length: 15; size: NA; V: TRBV15; D: TRBD2; DNA: TGTGCCACCGGGGCATTCCTAGCGGGTCCCAATGAGCAGTTCTTC; CDR3: CATGAFLAGPNEQFF
J: TRBJ1-2; length: 19; size: many; V: TRBV20-1; D: NA; DNA: TGCAGTGCTAGAGATCTAGGGCGTGGCTTTCGGAAGAGTAACTATGGCTACACCTTC; CDR3: CSARDLGRGFRKSNYGYTF
J: TRBJ2-2; length: 13; size: few; V: TRBV10-3; D: NA; DNA: TGTGCCATGAACAGGGCGAACACCGGGGAGCTGTTTTTT; CDR3: CAMNRANTGELFF
J: TRBJ2-4; length: 16; size: few; V: TRBV7-2; D: NA; DNA: TGTGCCAGCAGCTTATCCCGACAACTAGCCAAAAACATTCAGTACTTC; CDR3: CASSLSRQLAKNIQYF
J: TRBJ2-1; length: 14; size: many; V: TRBV6-2/TRBV6-3; D: TRBD2; DNA: TGTGCCAGCAGTCTGGGACTAGCGATTCGTGAGCAGTTCTTC; CDR3: CASSLGLAIREQFF
J: TRBJ1-1; length: 14; size: NA; V: TRBV7-9; D: NA; DNA: TGTGCCAGCAGCTCCAGGGGTGGGAACACTGAAGCTTTCTTT; CDR3: CASSSRGGNTEAFF
J: TRBJ2-7; length: 16; size: many; V: TRBV5-1; D: TRBD2; DNA: TGCGCCAGCAGCCCCGAGATAGCGGGGGGTACCTACGAGCAGTACTTC; CDR3: CASSPEIAGGTYEQYF
J: TRBJ1-1; length: 16; size: few; V: TRBV7-8; D: NA; DNA: TGTGCCAGCAGCTTAGGGGTACGGGGGCTAAGTGAGGTAGCTTTCTTT; CDR3: CASSLGVRGLSEVAFF
J: TRBJ1-5; length: 17; size: many; V: TRBV6-5; D: NA; DNA: TGTGCCAGCAGTTACAAGCTGGGAACCCCGGAATCATTGCCCCAGCATTTT; CDR3: CASSYKLGTPESLPQHF
J: TRBJ2-5; length: 15; size: many; V: TRBV13; D: TRBD2; DNA: TGTGCCAGCAGCTTCCTAGCGGGAGGGCCGGAGACCCAGTACTTC; CDR3: CASSFLAGGPETQYF
J: TRBJ2-7; length: 15; size: few; V: TRBV27; D: TRBD1; DNA: TGTGCCAGCAGTTACAGGGGCAGGAGCTCCTACGAGCAGTACTTC; CDR3: CASSYRGRSSYEQYF
J: TRBJ2-7; length: 15; size: few; V: TRBV9; D: TRBD1; DNA: TGTGCCAGCAGCGTAGAGACAGGGGTTGGTTACGAGCAGTACTTC; CDR3: CASSVETGVGYEQYF
J: TRBJ2-3; length: 16; size: many; V: TRBV6-1; D: NA; DNA: TGTGCCAGCAGCAAACAAACTAGATCCCCAACCACGACGCAGTATTTT; CDR3: CASSKQTRSPTTTQYF
J: TRBJ1-2; length: 14; size: many; V: TRBV12-3/TRBV12-4; D: TRBD1; DNA: TGTGCCAGCAGTTACGACAGGGGAAACTATGGCTACACCTTC; CDR3: CASSYDRGNYGYTF
J: TRBJ1-5; length: 14; size: few; V: TRBV19; D: NA; DNA: TGTGCCAGTAGTATCGGGGTAGCAAATCAGCCCCAGCATTTT; CDR3: CASSIGVANQPQHF
J: TRBJ2-7; length: 15; size: many; V: TRBV20-1; D: TRBD1; DNA: TGCAGTGCTAGAAACGGACAGGGGACATCCTACGAGCAGTACTTC; CDR3: CSARNGQGTSYEQYF
J: TRBJ2-1; length: 16; size: NA; V: TRBV12-3/TRBV12-4; D: TRBD2; DNA: TGTGCCAGCAGTCCCCTCCTAGCGGGAGTATACAATGAGCAGTTCTTC; CDR3: CASSPLLAGVYNEQFF
J: TRBJ2-1; length: 12; size: NA; V: TRBV7-8; D: NA; DNA: TGTGCCAGCAGCAGTTGGGGGGATGAGCAGTTCTTC; CDR3: CASSSWGDEQFF
J: TRBJ1-2; length: 18; size: NA; V: TRBV30; D: NA; DNA: TGTGCCTGGTACATTGGCATCCTGGAGGGAGACCTGGCCAATGGCTACACCTTC; CDR3: CAWYIGILEGDLANGYTF
J: TRBJ2-7; length: 14; size: few; V: TRBV7-2; D: NA; DNA: TGTGCCAGCAGCCCCCACCAGGGACCCTACGAGCAGTACTTC; CDR3: CASSPHQGPYEQYF
J: TRBJ2-7; length: 14; size: NA; V: TRBV9; D: NA; DNA: TGTGCCAGCAGCGTAGGTATAGGGATCCACGAGCAGTACTTC; CDR3: CASSVGIGIHEQYF
J: TRBJ2-7; length: 15; size: NA; V: TRBV19; D: TRBD2; DNA: TGTGCCAGTAGTACCGATAGCGGGTCCGCCTACGAGCAGTACTTC; CDR3: CASSTDSGSAYEQYF
J: TRBJ2-7; length: 12; size: many; V: TRBV2; D: NA; DNA: TGTGCCAGCAGTGTGGGGCCCGCGGGGAAGTACTTC; CDR3: CASSVGPAGKYF
J: TRBJ2-7; length: 13; size: NA; V: TRBV5-1; D: TRBD2; DNA: TGCGCCAGCAGCTTGGGCGGGAGCCCCGAGCAGTACTTC; CDR3: CASSLGGSPEQYF
J: TRBJ2-1; length: 16; size: many; V: TRBV12-3/TRBV12-4; D: NA; DNA: TGTGCCAGCAGTCAAAGGGACTGGAGGGCTTACAATGAGCAGTTCTTC; CDR3: CASSQRDWRAYNEQFF
J: TRBJ2-1; length: 17; size: NA; V: TRBV7-8; D: TRBD2; DNA: TGTGCCAGCAGCTTAGCAACCGGGACTAGCCTCCACAATGAGCAGTTCTTC; CDR3: CASSLATGTSLHNEQFF
J: TRBJ1-1; length: 16; size: NA; V: TRBV12-3/TRBV12-4; D: NA; DNA: TGTGCCAGCGTCCACCGGACGGGAGGAATGAACACTGAAGCTTTCTTT; CDR3: CASVHRTGGMNTEAFF
J: TRBJ1-5; length: 14; size: NA; V: TRBV20-1; D: NA; DNA: TGCAGTGCTAGAATGACAGGAGCAGATCAGCCCCAGCATTTT; CDR3: CSARMTGADQPQHF
J: TRBJ2-5; length: 14; size: NA; V: TRBV5-6; D: TRBD1; DNA: TGTGCCAGCAGCTTGGGAGGGGGCTTTAAGACCCAGTACTTC; CDR3: CASSLGGGFKTQYF
J: TRBJ2-1; length: 16; size: NA; V: TRBV5-1; D: TRBD1; DNA: TGCGCCAGCAGCTTGGGGACAGGGCGCTCCTACAATGAGCAGTTCTTC; CDR3: CASSLGTGRSYNEQFF
J: TRBJ1-4; length: 18; size: NA; V: TRBV4-1; D: NA; DNA: TGCGCCAGCAGCCAGGTAGCTCGAACAGGACGGAGGGGTGAAAAACTGTTTTTT; CDR3: CASSQVARTGRRGEKLFF
J: TRBJ2-7; length: 13; size: few; V: TRBV4-1; D: NA; DNA: TGCGCCAGCAGCCAAGCGTGGGCTTGGGAGCAGTACTTC; CDR3: CASSQAWAWEQYF